The rows below give T cell receptor beta chains drawn from one sample of a study of cytomegalovirus exposure and HLA in healthy donors. Sequencing was performed with immunoSEQ multiplex PCR; in TCRdb, only in-frame clones are kept and a portion is missing. The sample contains about 120,000 clones, around a tenth of which appear only once. The specimen was PBMCs. All receptors come from a man in his thirties or forties in good health and CMV-seronegative. Both conserved end residues are part of each CDR3. D genes are given only for firm matches. Clone size is given for some rows only: seen once, a few or many times, or a class if the clone is expanded.

j_gene | v_gene | abundance | d_gene | CDR3aa | CDR3nt
TRBJ2-2 | TRBV19 | few | - | CASSIFWTKNTGELFF | TGTGCCAGTAGTATATTTTGGACTAAGAACACCGGGGAGCTGTTTTTT
TRBJ1-6 | TRBV29-1 | - | - | CSVAQTPSSPLHF | TGCAGCGTCGCACAGACCCCCAGTTCCCCCCTCCACTTT
TRBJ1-1 | TRBV18 | few | - | CASSPRGLEAFF | TGTGCCAGCTCGCCGCGAGGACTGGAAGCTTTCTTT
TRBJ1-5 | TRBV6-5 | few | - | CASSTGLNQPQHF | TGTGCCAGCAGTACAGGGCTAAATCAGCCCCAGCATTTT
TRBJ2-1 | TRBV5-1 | few | - | CASSLFSPQYNEQFF | TGCGCCAGCAGCTTGTTTTCCCCCCAATACAATGAGCAGTTCTTC
TRBJ2-3 | TRBV9 | few | TRBD1 | CASSDGTALGDTQYF | TGTGCCAGCAGCGACGGGACAGCTCTTGGGGATACGCAGTATTTT
TRBJ2-3 | TRBV5-1 | - | - | CASSRASTDTQYF | TGCGCCAGCAGCAGAGCTAGCACAGATACGCAGTATTTT
TRBJ2-2 | TRBV5-6 | - | TRBD2 | CASLLGVTSGKLTGELFF | TGTGCCAGCTTACTCGGGGTTACTAGCGGGAAGCTCACCGGGGAGCTGTTTTTT
TRBJ1-4 | TRBV19 | - | TRBD1 | CASSLLNRGLGKLFF | TGTGCCAGTAGTCTCCTAAACAGGGGACTGGGAAAACTGTTTTTT
TRBJ2-5 | TRBV5-6 | few | TRBD1 | CASSFLVTGDETQYF | TGTGCCAGCAGCTTCCTGGTGACAGGGGACGAGACCCAGTACTTC
TRBJ2-3 | TRBV19 | - | - | CASSQGTTSTDTQYF | TGTGCCAGTAGTCAAGGGACAACTAGCACAGATACGCAGTATTTT
TRBJ1-1 | TRBV10-1 | few | - | CASSERWTEEAFF | TGCGCCAGCAGTGAACGCTGGACAGAGGAAGCTTTCTTT
TRBJ1-4 | TRBV6-5 | few | TRBD1 | CASRGQGKKLFF | TGTGCCAGCAGGGGACAGGGGAAAAAACTGTTTTTT
TRBJ2-3 | TRBV5-1 | few | TRBD2 | CASSSGLAGGTDTQYF | TGCGCCAGCAGCTCCGGACTAGCGGGCGGCACAGATACGCAGTATTTT
TRBJ2-1 | TRBV5-1 | - | - | CASSLAKGVGSRYNEQFF | TGCGCCAGCAGCTTGGCCAAGGGGGTCGGGTCCCGTTACAATGAGCAGTTCTTC
TRBJ2-1 | TRBV27 | few | - | CASKSLGGRASYEQFF | TGTGCCAGCAAATCACTAGGGGGGAGGGCCTCTTATGAGCAGTTCTTC
TRBJ1-2 | TRBV5-6 | few | - | CASSSRDNYGYTF | TGTGCCAGCAGCTCCAGGGATAACTATGGCTACACCTTC
TRBJ1-4 | TRBV14 | few | - | CASSPTGVPNEKLFF | TGTGCCAGCAGCCCCACGGGGGTTCCTAATGAAAAACTGTTTTTT
TRBJ2-5 | TRBV19 | - | TRBD2 | CASSILGGSETQYF | TGTGCCAGTAGTATCCTAGGCGGGAGTGAGACCCAGTACTTC
TRBJ2-3 | TRBV28 | few | - | CASSFTGEAADTQYF | TGTGCCAGCAGTTTTACGGGGGAAGCGGCAGATACGCAGTATTTT
TRBJ1-3 | TRBV5-8 | few | TRBD1 | CASSLLWAGGFRNTIYF | TGTGCCAGCAGCTTGCTGTGGGCAGGGGGTTTTAGAAACACCATATATTTT
TRBJ2-5 | TRBV28 | few | - | CASSLLGETQYF | TGTGCCAGCAGTTTGCTAGGAGAGACCCAGTACTTC
TRBJ2-7 | TRBV5-1 | few | TRBD2 | CASSLGTSGIYEQYF | TGCGCCAGCAGCCTAGGGACTAGCGGGATCTACGAGCAGTACTTC
TRBJ1-1 | TRBV5-1 | - | TRBD1 | CASRLGGQGGAFF | TGCGCCAGCAGACTTGGGGGACAGGGGGGAGCTTTCTTT
TRBJ1-1 | TRBV6-5 | few | - | CASSRSGTSFAFF | TGTGCCAGCAGTCGATCAGGGACTTCGTTCGCTTTCTTT
TRBJ2-7 | TRBV4-1 | - | - | CASSQGEEVTYEQYF | TGCGCCAGCAGCCAAGGGGAGGAGGTCACCTACGAGCAGTACTTC
TRBJ2-7 | TRBV7-9 | - | - | CASSTLGVTYEQYF | TGTGCCAGCAGCACCTTAGGGGTAACCTACGAGCAGTACTTC
TRBJ1-1 | TRBV5-4 | few | - | CASSFGDMEAFF | TGTGCCAGCAGCTTTGGGGACATGGAAGCTTTCTTT
TRBJ1-1 | TRBV28 | - | - | CASSSGFGARDTEAFF | TGTGCCAGCAGTTCCGGATTTGGAGCCAGGGACACTGAAGCTTTCTTT